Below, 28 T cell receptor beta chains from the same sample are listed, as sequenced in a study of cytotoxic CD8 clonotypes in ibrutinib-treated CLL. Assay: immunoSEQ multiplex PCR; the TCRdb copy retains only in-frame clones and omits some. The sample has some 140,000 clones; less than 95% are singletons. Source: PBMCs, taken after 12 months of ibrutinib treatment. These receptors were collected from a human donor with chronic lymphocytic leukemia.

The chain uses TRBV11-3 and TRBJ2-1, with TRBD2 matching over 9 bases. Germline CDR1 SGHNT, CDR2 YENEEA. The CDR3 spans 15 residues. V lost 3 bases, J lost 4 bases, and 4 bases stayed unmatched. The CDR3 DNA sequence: TGTGCCAGCAGCTTTACTAGCGGGTTATACAATGAGCAGTTCTTC. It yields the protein CASSFTSGLYNEQFF.

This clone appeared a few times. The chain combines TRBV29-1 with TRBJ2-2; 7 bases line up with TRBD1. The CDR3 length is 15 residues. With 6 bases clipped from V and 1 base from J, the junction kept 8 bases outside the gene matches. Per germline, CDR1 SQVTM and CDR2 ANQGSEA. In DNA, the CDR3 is TGCAGCGTACCTCAGGGGGTCCAGAACACCGGGGAGCTGTTTTTT. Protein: CSVPQGVQNTGELFF.

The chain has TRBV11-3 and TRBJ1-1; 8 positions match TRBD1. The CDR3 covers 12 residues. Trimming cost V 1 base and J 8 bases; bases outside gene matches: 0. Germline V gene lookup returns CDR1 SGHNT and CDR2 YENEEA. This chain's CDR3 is CASSLAGGEAFF. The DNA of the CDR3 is TGTGCCAGCAGCTTAGCAGGGGGCGAAGCTTTCTTT.

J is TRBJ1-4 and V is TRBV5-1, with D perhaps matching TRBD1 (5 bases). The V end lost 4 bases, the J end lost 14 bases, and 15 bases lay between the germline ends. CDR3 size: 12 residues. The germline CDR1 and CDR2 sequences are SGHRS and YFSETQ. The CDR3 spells CASSPGGGWLFF. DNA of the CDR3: TGCGCCAGCAGCCCTGGTGGGGGGTGGCTGTTTTTT.

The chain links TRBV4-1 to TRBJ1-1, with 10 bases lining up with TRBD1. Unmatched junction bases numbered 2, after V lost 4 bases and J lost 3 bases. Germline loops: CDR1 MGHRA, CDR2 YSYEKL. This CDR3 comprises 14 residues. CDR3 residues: CASSLGTGDTEAFF. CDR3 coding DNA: TGCGCCAGCAGCCTCGGGACAGGGGACACTGAAGCTTTCTTT.

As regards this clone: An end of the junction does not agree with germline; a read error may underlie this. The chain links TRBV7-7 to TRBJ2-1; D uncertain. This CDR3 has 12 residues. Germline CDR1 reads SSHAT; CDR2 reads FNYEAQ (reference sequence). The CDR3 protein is CASSLDAGEQFF. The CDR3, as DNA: TGTGCTAGCAGCTTAGATGCCGGGGAGCAGTTCTTC.

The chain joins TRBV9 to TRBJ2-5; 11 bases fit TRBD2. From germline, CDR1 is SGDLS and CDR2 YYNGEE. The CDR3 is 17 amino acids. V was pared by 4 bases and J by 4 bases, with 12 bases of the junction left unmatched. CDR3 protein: CASSIGTSGEGGETQYF. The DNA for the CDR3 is TGTGCCAGCAGCATCGGGACTAGCGGAGAGGGGGGAGAGACCCAGTACTTC.

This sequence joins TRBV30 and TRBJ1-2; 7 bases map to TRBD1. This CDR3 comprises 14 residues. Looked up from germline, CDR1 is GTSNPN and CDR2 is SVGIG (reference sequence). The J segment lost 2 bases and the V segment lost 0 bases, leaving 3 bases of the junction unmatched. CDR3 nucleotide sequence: TGTGCCTGGAGTGTCCAGACAGGGAACTATGGCTACACCTTC. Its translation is CAWSVQTGNYGYTF.

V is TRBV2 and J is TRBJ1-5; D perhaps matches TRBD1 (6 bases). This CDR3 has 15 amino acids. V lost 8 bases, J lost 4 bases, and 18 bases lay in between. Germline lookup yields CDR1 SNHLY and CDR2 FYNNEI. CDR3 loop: CASELDGQQNQPQHF. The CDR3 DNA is TGTGCCAGCGAGTTGGACGGACAGCAAAATCAGCCCCAGCATTTT.

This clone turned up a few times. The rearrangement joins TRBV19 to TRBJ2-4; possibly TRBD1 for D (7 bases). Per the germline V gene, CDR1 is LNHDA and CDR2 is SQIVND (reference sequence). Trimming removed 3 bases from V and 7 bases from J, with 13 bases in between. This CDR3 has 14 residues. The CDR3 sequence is CASSIDAGGNIQYF. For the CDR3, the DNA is TGTGCCAGTAGTATCGATGCAGGGGGGAACATTCAGTACTTC.

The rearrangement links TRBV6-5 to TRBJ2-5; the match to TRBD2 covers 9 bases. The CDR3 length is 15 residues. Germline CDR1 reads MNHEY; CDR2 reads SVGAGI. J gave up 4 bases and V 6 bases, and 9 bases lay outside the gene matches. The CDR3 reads CASRPPAGGRETQYF. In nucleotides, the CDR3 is TGTGCCAGCAGGCCCCCGGCGGGAGGGAGAGAGACCCAGTACTTC.

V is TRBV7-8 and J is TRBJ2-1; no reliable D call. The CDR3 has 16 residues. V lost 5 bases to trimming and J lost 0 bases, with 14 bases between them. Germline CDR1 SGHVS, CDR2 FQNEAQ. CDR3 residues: CASSLSAKSSYNEQFF. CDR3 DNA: TGTGCCAGCAGCCTATCAGCGAAGAGCTCCTACAATGAGCAGTTCTTC. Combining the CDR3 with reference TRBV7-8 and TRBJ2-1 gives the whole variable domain GAGVSQSPRYKVAKRGQDVALRCDPISGHVSLFWYQQALGQGPEFLTYFQNEAQLDKSGLPSDRFFAERPEGSVSTLKIQRTQQEDSAVYLCASSLSAKSSYNEQFFGPGTRLTVL.

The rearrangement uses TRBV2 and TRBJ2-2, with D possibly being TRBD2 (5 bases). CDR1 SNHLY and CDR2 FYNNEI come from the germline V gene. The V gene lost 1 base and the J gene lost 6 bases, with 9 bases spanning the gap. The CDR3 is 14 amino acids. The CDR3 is CASSEDGEPGELFF. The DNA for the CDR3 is TGTGCCAGCAGTGAAGATGGGGAGCCCGGGGAGCTGTTTTTT.

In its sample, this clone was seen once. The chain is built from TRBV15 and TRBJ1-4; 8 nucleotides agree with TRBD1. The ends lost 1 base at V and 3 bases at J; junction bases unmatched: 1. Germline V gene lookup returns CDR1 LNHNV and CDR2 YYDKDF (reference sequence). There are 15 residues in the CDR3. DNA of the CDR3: TGTGCCACCAGCAGAGGGACAGGGTCTAATGAAAAACTGTTTTTT. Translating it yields CATSRGTGSNEKLFF.

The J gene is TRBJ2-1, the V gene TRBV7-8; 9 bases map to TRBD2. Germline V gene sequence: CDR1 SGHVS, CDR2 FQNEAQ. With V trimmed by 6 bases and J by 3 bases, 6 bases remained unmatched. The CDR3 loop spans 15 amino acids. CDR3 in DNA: TGTGCCAGCAGGTCCGGGACTAGCCTCTACAATGAGCAGTTCTTC. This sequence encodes CASRSGTSLYNEQFF. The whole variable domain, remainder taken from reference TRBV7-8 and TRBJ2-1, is GAGVSQSPRYKVAKRGQDVALRCDPISGHVSLFWYQQALGQGPEFLTYFQNEAQLDKSGLPSDRFFAERPEGSVSTLKIQRTQQEDSAVYLCASRSGTSLYNEQFFGPGTRLTVL.

The CDR3 nucleotides are TGTGCCAGCAGTTTAACCGGGACAGGGGCTGGGGAGCAGTACTTC. Its protein is CASSLTGTGAGEQYF. The genes are TRBV28 and TRBJ2-7, with TRBD1 matching over 10 bases. The length of the CDR3 is 15 residues. CDR1 is MDHEN, CDR2 SYDVKM, per germline. J gave up 7 bases and V 2 bases, and 8 bases lay outside the gene matches.

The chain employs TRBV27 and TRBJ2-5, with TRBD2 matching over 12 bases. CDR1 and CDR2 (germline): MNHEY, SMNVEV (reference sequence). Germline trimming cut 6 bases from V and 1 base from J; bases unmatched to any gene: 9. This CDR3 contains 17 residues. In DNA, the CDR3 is TGTGCCAGCAGCTTGATACCGGGACTAGCGGGCCAAGAGACCCAGTACTTC. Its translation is CASSLIPGLAGQETQYF.

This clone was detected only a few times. CDR3 region: CASSGNMNTEAFF. The CDR3 bases are TGTGCCAGCAGCGGTAACATGAACACTGAAGCTTTCTTT. The chain recombines TRBV9 with TRBJ1-1; D call uncertain. Germline V gives CDR1 SGDLS, CDR2 YYNGEE. This CDR3 has 13 residues. Trimming shortened V by 3 bases and J by 0 bases, and 6 bases separated the two germline ends.

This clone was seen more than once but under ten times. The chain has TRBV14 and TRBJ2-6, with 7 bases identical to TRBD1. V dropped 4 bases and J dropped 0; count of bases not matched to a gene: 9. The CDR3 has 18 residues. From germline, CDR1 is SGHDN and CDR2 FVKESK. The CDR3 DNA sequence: TGTGCCAGCAGCCCCAAGTCCCGGGACAGCTCTGGGGCCAACGTCCTGACTTTC. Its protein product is CASSPKSRDSSGANVLTF.

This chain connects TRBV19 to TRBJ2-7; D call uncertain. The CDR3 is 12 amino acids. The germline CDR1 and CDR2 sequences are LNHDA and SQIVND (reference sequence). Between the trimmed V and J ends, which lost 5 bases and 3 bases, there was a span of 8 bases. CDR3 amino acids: CASSYLGYEQYF. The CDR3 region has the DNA TGTGCCAGTAGTTACCTGGGCTACGAGCAGTACTTC.

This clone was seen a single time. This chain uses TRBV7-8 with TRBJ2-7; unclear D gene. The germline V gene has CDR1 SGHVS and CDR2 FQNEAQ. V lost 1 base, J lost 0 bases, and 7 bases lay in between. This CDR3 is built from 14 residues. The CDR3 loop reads CASSLVPHSYEQYF. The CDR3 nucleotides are TGTGCCAGCAGCTTAGTCCCCCACTCCTACGAGCAGTACTTC.

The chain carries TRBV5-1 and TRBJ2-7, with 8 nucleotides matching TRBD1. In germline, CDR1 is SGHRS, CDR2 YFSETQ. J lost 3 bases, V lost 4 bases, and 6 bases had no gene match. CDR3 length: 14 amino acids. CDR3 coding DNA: TGCGCCAGCAGCCTAGACGGACAGGGCTACGAGCAGTACTTC. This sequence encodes CASSLDGQGYEQYF.

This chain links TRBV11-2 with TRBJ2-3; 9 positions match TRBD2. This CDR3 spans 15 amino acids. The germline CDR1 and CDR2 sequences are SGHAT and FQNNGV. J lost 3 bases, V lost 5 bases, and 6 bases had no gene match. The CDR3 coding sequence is TGTGCCAGCAGCCCAGCGGGAGGTCGAACAGATACGCAGTATTTT. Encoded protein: CASSPAGGRTDTQYF.

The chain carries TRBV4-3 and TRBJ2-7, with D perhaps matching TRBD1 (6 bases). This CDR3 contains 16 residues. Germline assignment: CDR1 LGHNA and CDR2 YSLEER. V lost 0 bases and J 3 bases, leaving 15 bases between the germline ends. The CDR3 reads CASSQDVAGADYEQYF. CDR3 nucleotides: TGCGCCAGCAGCCAAGATGTCGCAGGGGCAGACTACGAGCAGTACTTC.

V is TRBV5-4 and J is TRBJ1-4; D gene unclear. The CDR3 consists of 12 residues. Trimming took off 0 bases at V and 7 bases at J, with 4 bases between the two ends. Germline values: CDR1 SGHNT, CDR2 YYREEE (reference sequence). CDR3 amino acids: CASSLGVEKLFF. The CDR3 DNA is TGTGCCAGCAGCTTGGGGGTTGAAAAACTGTTTTTT.

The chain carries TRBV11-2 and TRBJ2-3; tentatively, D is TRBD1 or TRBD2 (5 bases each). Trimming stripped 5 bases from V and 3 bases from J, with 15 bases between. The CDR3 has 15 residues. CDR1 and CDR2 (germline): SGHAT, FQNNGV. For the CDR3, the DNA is TGTGCCAGCAGCCGACTGAGGGGTGGGACAGATACGCAGTATTTT. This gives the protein CASSRLRGGTDTQYF.

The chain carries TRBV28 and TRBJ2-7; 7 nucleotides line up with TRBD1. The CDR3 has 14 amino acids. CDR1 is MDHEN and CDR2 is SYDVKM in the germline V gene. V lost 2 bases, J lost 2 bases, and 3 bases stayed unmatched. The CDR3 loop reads CASSLGTATYEQYF. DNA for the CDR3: TGTGCCAGCAGTTTAGGGACAGCAACCTACGAGCAGTACTTC.

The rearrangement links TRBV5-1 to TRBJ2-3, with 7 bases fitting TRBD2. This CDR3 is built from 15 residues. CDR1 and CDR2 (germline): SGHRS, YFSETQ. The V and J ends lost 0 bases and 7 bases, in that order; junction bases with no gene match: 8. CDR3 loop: CASSLVTGGTYTQYF. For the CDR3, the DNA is TGCGCCAGCAGCTTGGTAACGGGAGGTACCTATACGCAGTATTTT.